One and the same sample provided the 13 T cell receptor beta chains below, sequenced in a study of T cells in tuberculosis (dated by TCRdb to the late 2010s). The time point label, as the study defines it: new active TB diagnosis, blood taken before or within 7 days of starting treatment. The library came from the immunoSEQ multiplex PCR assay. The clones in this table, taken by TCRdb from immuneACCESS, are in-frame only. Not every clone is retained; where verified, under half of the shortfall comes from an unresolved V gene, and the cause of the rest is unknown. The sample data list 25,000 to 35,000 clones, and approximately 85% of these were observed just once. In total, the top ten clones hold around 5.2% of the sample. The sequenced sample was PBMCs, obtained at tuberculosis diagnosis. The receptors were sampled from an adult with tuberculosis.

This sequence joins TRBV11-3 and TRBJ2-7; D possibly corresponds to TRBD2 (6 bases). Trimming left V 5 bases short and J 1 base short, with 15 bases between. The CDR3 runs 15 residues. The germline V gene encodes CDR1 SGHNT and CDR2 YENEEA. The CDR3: CASSLGGSGSYEQYF. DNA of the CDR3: TGTGCCAGCAGCCTCGGGGGTAGCGGTTCCTACGAGCAGTACTTC.

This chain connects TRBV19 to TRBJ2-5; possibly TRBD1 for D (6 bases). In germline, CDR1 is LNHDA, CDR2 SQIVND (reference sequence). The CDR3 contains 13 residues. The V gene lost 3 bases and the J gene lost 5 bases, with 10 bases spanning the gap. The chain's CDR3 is CASSIVQGETQYF. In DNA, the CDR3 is TGTGCCAGTAGTATTGTTCAGGGGGAGACCCAGTACTTC.

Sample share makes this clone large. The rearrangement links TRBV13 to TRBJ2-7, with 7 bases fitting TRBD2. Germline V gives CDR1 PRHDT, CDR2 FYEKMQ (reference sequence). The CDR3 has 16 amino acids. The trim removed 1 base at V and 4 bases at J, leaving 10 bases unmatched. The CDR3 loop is CASSLAESWGGYEQYF. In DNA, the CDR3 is TGTGCCAGCAGCTTAGCCGAGTCATGGGGGGGGTACGAGCAGTACTTC.

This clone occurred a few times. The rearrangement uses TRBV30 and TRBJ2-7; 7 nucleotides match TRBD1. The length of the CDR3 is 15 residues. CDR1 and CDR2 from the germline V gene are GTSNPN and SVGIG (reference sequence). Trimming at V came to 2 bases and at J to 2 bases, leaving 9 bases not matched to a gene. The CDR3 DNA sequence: TGTGCCTGGAGTAGCGCTATAGGGGGCCCCTACGAGCAGTACTTC. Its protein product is CAWSSAIGGPYEQYF.

The CDR3 DNA sequence: TGTGCCAGCAGCTACAGGGGCCGGGATGGCTACACCTTC. Translated, it gives CASSYRGRDGYTF. V gene TRBV2 combines with J gene TRBJ1-2; 7 bases line up with TRBD1. Germline values: CDR1 SNHLY, CDR2 FYNNEI. The V gene end was trimmed by 6 bases and the J gene end by 6 bases; junction bases not matched to a gene: 7. The CDR3 has 13 amino acids.

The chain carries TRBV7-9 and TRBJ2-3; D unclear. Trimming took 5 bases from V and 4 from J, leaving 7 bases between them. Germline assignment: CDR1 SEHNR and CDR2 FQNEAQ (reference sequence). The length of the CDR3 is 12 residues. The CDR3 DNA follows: TGTGCCAGCAGCCCGTTTCCAGATACGCAGTATTTT. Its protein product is CASSPFPDTQYF.

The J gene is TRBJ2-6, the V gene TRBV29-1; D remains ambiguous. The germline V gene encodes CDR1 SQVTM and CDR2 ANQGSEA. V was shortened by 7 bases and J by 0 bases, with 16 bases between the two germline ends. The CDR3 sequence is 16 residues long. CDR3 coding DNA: TGCAGCGCCGCAAGTGACACCAACTCTGGGGCCAACGTCCTGACTTTC. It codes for CSAASDTNSGANVLTF.

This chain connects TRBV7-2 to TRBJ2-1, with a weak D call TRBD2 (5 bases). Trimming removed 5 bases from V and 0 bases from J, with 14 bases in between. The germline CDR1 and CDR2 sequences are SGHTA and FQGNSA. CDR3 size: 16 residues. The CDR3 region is CASSPNSVSSYNEQFF. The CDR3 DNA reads TGTGCCAGCAGCCCAAATAGCGTTAGCTCCTACAATGAGCAGTTCTTC.

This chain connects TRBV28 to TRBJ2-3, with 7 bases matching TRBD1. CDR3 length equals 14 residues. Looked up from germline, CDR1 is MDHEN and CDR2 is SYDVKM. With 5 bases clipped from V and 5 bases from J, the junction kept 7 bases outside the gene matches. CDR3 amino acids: CASSPGQPRDTQYF. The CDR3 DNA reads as TGTGCCAGCAGTCCGGGACAGCCTCGAGATACGCAGTATTTT.

The CDR3 region has the DNA TGTGCCAGCTCACCGCGGTCGGGGGACTCTGGAAACACCATATATTTT. It specifies CASSPRSGDSGNTIYF. V and J are TRBV18 and TRBJ1-3; perhaps TRBD1 as D (5 bases). Germline V gene lookup returns CDR1 KGHSH and CDR2 LQKENI. Trimming shortened V by 3 bases and J by 0 bases, and 12 bases separated the two germline ends. The length of the CDR3 is 16 residues. The full variable domain, with the rest looked up from reference TRBV18 and TRBJ1-3, is NAGVMQNPRHLVRRRGQEARLRCSPMKGHSHVYWYRQLPEEGLKFMVYLQKENIIDESGMPKERFSAEFPKEGPSILRIQQVVRGDSAAYFCASSPRSGDSGNTIYFGEGSWLTVV.

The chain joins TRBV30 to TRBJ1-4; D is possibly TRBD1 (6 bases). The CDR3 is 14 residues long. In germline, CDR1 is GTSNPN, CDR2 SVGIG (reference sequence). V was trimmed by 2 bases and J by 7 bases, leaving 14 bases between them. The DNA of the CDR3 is TGTGCCTGGAGTAGGGGGGACTATTTTGAAAAACTGTTTTTT. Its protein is CAWSRGDYFEKLFF. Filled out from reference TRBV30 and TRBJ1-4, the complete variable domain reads SQTIHQWPATLVQPVGSPLSLECTVEGTSNPNLYWYRQAAGRGLQLLFYSVGIGQISSEVPQNLSASRPQDRQFILSSKKLLLSDSGFYLCAWSRGDYFEKLFFGSGTQLSVL.

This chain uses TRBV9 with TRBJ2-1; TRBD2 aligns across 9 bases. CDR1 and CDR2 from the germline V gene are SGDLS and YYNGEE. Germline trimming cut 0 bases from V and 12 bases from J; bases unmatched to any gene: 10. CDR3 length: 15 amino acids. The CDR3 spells CASSVGGAGGPGQFF. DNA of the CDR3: TGTGCCAGCAGCGTAGGAGGAGCGGGGGGTCCTGGGCAGTTCTTC. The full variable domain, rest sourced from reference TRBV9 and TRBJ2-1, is DSGVTQTPKHLITATGQRVTLRCSPRSGDLSVYWYQQSLDQGLQFLIQYYNGEERAKGNILERFSAQQFPDLHSELNLSSLELGDSALYFCASSVGGAGGPGQFFGPGTRLTVL.

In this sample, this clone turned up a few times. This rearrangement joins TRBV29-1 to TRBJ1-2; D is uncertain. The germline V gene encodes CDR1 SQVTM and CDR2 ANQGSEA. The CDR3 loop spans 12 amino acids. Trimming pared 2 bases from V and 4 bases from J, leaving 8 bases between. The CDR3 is CSVEQASYGYTF. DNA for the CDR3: TGCAGCGTTGAACAGGCTTCCTATGGCTACACCTTC.